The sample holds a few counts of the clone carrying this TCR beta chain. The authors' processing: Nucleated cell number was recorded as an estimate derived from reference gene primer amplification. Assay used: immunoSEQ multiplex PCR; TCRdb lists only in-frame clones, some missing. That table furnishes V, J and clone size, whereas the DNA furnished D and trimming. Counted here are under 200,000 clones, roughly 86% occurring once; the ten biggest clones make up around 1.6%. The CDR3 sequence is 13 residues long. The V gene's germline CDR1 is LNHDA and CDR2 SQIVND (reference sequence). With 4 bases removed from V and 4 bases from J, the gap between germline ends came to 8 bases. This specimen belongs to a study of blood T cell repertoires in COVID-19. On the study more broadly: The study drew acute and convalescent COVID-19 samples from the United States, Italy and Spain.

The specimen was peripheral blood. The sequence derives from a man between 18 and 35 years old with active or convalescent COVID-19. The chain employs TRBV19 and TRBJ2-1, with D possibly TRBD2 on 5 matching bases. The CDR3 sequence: CASSTGWYNEQFF. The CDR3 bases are TGTGCCAGTAGTACGGGGTGGTACAATGAGCAGTTCTTC.